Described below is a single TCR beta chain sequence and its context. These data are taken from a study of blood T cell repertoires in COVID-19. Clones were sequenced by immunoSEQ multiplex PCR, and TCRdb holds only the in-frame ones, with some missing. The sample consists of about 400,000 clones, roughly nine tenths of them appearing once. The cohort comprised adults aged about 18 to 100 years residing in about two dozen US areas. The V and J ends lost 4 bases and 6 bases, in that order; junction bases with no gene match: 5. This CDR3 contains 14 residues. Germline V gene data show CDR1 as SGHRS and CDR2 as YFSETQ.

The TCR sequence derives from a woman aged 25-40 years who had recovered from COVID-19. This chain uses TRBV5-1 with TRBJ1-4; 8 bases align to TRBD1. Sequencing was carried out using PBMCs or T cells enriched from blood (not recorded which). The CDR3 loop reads CASSPDRADEKLFF. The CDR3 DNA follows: TGCGCCAGCAGCCCGGACAGGGCGGATGAAAAACTGTTTTTT.